This T cell receptor beta chain derives from a study of T cell responses to AZD1222 COVID-19 vaccine. Findings and limits, study-wide: Targeting of unmutated variant regions was reportedly seen in nearly half of spike-specific TCRs. Across spike, vaccine-associated CD4 TCRs were found, dominant at 160-218 and 743-854. AZD1222 recipients seropositive at baseline numbered only six or seven.

Using immunoSEQ multiplex PCR, the repertoire was profiled, and TCRdb retains in-frame clones only, with some absent. The data show roughly 120,000 clones, about 87% seen once. CDR1 and CDR2 (germline): SQVTM, ANQGSEA. The CDR3 has 13 residues. Trimming removed 5 bases from V and 4 bases from J; junction bases left unmatched: 5. A note on this clone: Its target is not known.

This TCR came from an adult in good health. The rearrangement uses TRBV29-1 and TRBJ1-1; 9 bases line up with TRBD1. This specimen was peripheral blood, taken on day 0 of AZD1222 vaccination. CDR3 bases: TGCAGCGTTTCGGGACAGGGTGGCACTGAAGCTTTCTTT. It codes for CSVSGQGGTEAFF.